Presented here are 5 T cell receptor beta chains from one specimen sequenced in a study of blood T cell repertoires in COVID-19. Profiled with immunoSEQ multiplex PCR; TCRdb holds only in-frame clones, not every one. The sample has 350,000 to 400,000 clones, around 89% seen once. The sample was PBMCs or T cells enriched from blood (not recorded which). The origin of the receptors is a woman in her twenties or thirties with acute COVID-19.

The chain combines TRBV12-5 with TRBJ2-1, with a tentative D call TRBD2 (5 bases). V was clipped by 1 base and J by 7 bases, with 14 bases between them. The CDR3 runs to 15 residues. Germline CDR1 LGHNT, CDR2 FRNRAP. CDR3 sequence (DNA): TGTGCTAGTGGTTTGGATCCACATCGAGGGAATGAGCAGTTCTTC. Residues: CASGLDPHRGNEQFF. Supplemented by reference TRBV12-5 and TRBJ2-1, the full variable domain reads DARVTQTPRHKVTEMGQEVTMRCQPILGHNTVFWYRQTMMQGLELLAYFRNRAPLDDSGMPKDRFSAEMPDATLATLKIQPSEPRDSAVYFCASGLDPHRGNEQFFGPGTRLTVL.

J is TRBJ1-2 and V is TRBV6-5; D uncertain. V was clipped by 0 bases and J by 2 bases, with 7 bases between them. The germline V gene has CDR1 MNHEY and CDR2 SVGAGI. The length of the CDR3 is 14 residues. The CDR3 loop is CASSYSGINYGYTF. The CDR3 bases are TGTGCCAGCAGTTACTCTGGCATAAACTATGGCTACACCTTC.

In the case of this clone: The identical CDR3 is also encoded by other nucleotide sequences in the sample. This rearrangement joins TRBV7-3 to TRBJ1-1; D is possibly TRBD1 (6 bases). CDR1 is SGHTA and CDR2 is FQGTGA in the germline V gene. Trimming removed 5 bases at V and 2 bases at J, with 9 bases between. The CDR3 contains 13 residues. The DNA of the CDR3 is TGTGCCAGCAGCCTGGACAGAAACACTGAAGCTTTCTTT. Translation gives CASSLDRNTEAFF.

The chain links TRBV10-2 to TRBJ1-3; D is possibly TRBD1 (5 bases). With 6 bases removed from V and 0 bases from J, the gap between germline ends came to 12 bases. The CDR3 contains 15 residues. CDR1 WSHSY and CDR2 SAAADI come from the germline V gene. CDR3 sequence reads: CASSPDSTSGNTIYF. The CDR3, as DNA: TGCGCCAGCAGCCCCGACAGTACCTCTGGAAACACCATATATTTT.

The J gene is TRBJ1-3, the V gene TRBV6-1, with D uncertain. CDR1 and CDR2 (germline): MNHNS, SASEGT. This CDR3 has 15 amino acids. The V and J ends lost 1 base and 3 bases respectively, with 10 bases between them. CDR3 sequence reads: CASSEGAAYGNTIYF. CDR3 nucleotide sequence: TGTGCCAGCAGTGAAGGTGCAGCGTATGGAAACACCATATATTTT.